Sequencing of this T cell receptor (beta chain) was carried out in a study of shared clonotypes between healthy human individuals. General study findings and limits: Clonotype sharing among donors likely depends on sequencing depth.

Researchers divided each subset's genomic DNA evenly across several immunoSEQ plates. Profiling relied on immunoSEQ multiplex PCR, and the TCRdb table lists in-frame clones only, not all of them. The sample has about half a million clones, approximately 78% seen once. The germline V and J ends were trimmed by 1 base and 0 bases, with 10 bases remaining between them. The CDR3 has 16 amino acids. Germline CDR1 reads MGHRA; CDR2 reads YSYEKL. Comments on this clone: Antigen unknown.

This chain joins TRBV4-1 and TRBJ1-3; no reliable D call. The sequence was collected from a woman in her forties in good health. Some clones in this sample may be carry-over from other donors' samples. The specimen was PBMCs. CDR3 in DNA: TGCGCCAGCAGCCAAGGCAGAGCCCGCTCTGGAAACACCATATATTTT. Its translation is CASSQGRARSGNTIYF.